Listed below are T cell receptor beta chains from one sample, sequenced in a study of cytotoxic CD8 clonotypes in ibrutinib-treated CLL. Using immunoSEQ multiplex PCR, the repertoire was profiled, and TCRdb retains in-frame clones only, with some absent. The table has around 330,000 clones, roughly two thirds seen once. Sequencing was performed on PBMCs, taken after 36 months of ibrutinib treatment. All receptors derive from a human donor with chronic lymphocytic leukemia. Each CDR3 is given with its conserved first and last residue. Fields, in order: D gene, V gene, clone size, J gene, CDR3 DNA, CDR3 protein. D genes are given only for firm matches. Part of the rows lack a size; the others show once, few, many or a class for expanded clones.

D: .
V: TRBV4-3
size: .
J: TRBJ2-1
DNA: TGCGCCAGCAGCCGACAACCAGGACTTTCCTGGGACAATGAGCAGTTCTTC
CDR3: CASSRQPGLSWDNEQFF

D: .
V: TRBV11-3
size: .
J: TRBJ2-2
DNA: TGTGCCAGCAGCTTAAATAGGGCCGGGGAGCTGTTTTTT
CDR3: CASSLNRAGELFF

D: .
V: TRBV6-5
size: .
J: TRBJ1-1
DNA: TGTGCCAGCAGGCCGAACTTAGGCACTGAAGCTTTCTTT
CDR3: CASRPNLGTEAFF

D: TRBD1
V: TRBV5-4
size: .
J: TRBJ1-2
DNA: TGTGCCAGCAGCGTGGACAGGGTATCTGGCTACACCTTC
CDR3: CASSVDRVSGYTF

D: .
V: TRBV5-1
size: .
J: TRBJ1-2
DNA: TGCGCCAGCAGCAGGGACCCGAACTATGGCTACACCTTC
CDR3: CASSRDPNYGYTF

D: TRBD1
V: TRBV11-3
size: .
J: TRBJ2-2
DNA: TGTGCCAGCAGGAGGACAGGGTTGGTCACCGGGGAGCTGTTTTTT
CDR3: CASRRTGLVTGELFF

D: .
V: TRBV27
size: few
J: TRBJ2-7
DNA: TGTGCCAGCAGTTTGCGGGGCGAGCGCAACGAGCAGTACTTC
CDR3: CASSLRGERNEQYF

D: .
V: TRBV28
size: .
J: TRBJ2-7
DNA: TGTGCCAGCAGTTTTCTGGGTTTGTACGAGCAGTACTTC
CDR3: CASSFLGLYEQYF

D: TRBD2
V: TRBV9
size: .
J: TRBJ2-1
DNA: TGTGCCAGCAGCGCGGGGACTAGCGGGCTATACAATGAGCAGTTCTTC
CDR3: CASSAGTSGLYNEQFF

D: .
V: TRBV5-1
size: .
J: TRBJ1-2
DNA: TGCGCCAGCAGCTGGGGTCTTTCCTATGGCTACACCTTC
CDR3: CASSWGLSYGYTF

D: TRBD1
V: TRBV15
size: once
J: TRBJ2-7
DNA: TGTGCCACCCCGACAGGGGCGACCTACGAGCAGTACTTC
CDR3: CATPTGATYEQYF

D: .
V: TRBV12-5
size: few
J: TRBJ1-4
DNA: TGTGCTAGTGGCCCCGGGACGTTCGGGGGGATTAGACATGAAAAACTGTTTTTT
CDR3: CASGPGTFGGIRHEKLFF

D: .
V: TRBV11-2
size: few
J: TRBJ2-7
DNA: TGTGCCAGCAGCTTAGACGGAGAGGGCTCCTACGAGCAGTACTTC
CDR3: CASSLDGEGSYEQYF

D: .
V: TRBV7-9
size: .
J: TRBJ1-1
DNA: TGTGCCAGCAGCAGAACTGAAGCTTTCTTT
CDR3: CASSRTEAFF

D: .
V: TRBV5-4
size: few
J: TRBJ2-7
DNA: TGTGCCAGCAGCTTCGGGTGGGAGCAGTACTTC
CDR3: CASSFGWEQYF

D: .
V: TRBV9
size: .
J: TRBJ1-2
DNA: TGTGCCAGCAGCGCCCCTACTGGAGGCTACACCTTC
CDR3: CASSAPTGGYTF

D: .
V: TRBV9
size: .
J: TRBJ2-2
DNA: TGTGCCAGCAGCACCCGACAGACAACCGGGGAGCTGTTTTTT
CDR3: CASSTRQTTGELFF

D: TRBD1
V: TRBV13
size: .
J: TRBJ2-7
DNA: TGTGCCAGCAGCTTAGGGGACAGGGGAAGCTGGTACGAGCAGTACTTC
CDR3: CASSLGDRGSWYEQYF

D: .
V: TRBV19
size: .
J: TRBJ1-5
DNA: TGTGCCAGTAGTATAGCATCCCGAGGGACCGAGGATCAGCCCCAGCATTTT
CDR3: CASSIASRGTEDQPQHF

D: .
V: TRBV4-3
size: .
J: TRBJ2-3
DNA: TGCGCCAGCAGCCAAGGGCTGGCCGATACGCAGTATTTT
CDR3: CASSQGLADTQYF

D: .
V: TRBV4-1
size: .
J: TRBJ1-5
DNA: TGCGCCAGCAGCCAAGAAGGGTCCGGACTCAGAAAAGGGCAGCCCCAGCATTTT
CDR3: CASSQEGSGLRKGQPQHF

D: .
V: TRBV5-6
size: .
J: TRBJ1-6
DNA: TGTGCCAGCAGATTAACAGGGAATTCACCCCTCCACTTT
CDR3: CASRLTGNSPLHF

D: .
V: TRBV7-2
size: .
J: TRBJ2-1
DNA: TGTGCCAGCAGAGGCGGAATAGGTGAGCAGTTCTTC
CDR3: CASRGGIGEQFF

D: .
V: TRBV10-3
size: .
J: TRBJ1-5
DNA: TGTGCCATCAGTGAGTCGAAGGGAGGCAATCAGCCCCAGCATTTT
CDR3: CAISESKGGNQPQHF

D: .
V: TRBV5-6
size: .
J: TRBJ2-7
DNA: TGTGCCAGCAGCTTCGGTGGCCCCGAGCAGTACTTC
CDR3: CASSFGGPEQYF

D: .
V: TRBV19
size: few
J: TRBJ1-5
DNA: TGTGCCAGTAGTATAGGCAGGGGCGCGGAGCCCCAGCATTTT
CDR3: CASSIGRGAEPQHF

D: .
V: TRBV7-9
size: few
J: TRBJ1-2
DNA: TGTGCCAGCAGCTTGGCGGGGGCCTATGGCTACACCTTC
CDR3: CASSLAGAYGYTF

D: .
V: TRBV18
size: .
J: TRBJ2-7
DNA: TGTGCCAGCTCAGCTGAAGGGCTCGAGCAGTACTTC
CDR3: CASSAEGLEQYF

D: TRBD2
V: TRBV5-1
size: .
J: TRBJ2-5
DNA: TGCGCCAGCGCCCCAGGACCTGGGTTGACTAGCGGGGGGCCAGAGACCCAGTACTTC
CDR3: CASAPGPGLTSGGPETQYF

D: .
V: TRBV7-2
size: .
J: TRBJ2-7
DNA: TGTGCCAGCAGCTTACTCGGGCTCGAGAGACCCTACGAGCAGTACTTC
CDR3: CASSLLGLERPYEQYF

D: .
V: TRBV7-2
size: .
J: TRBJ2-3
DNA: TGTGCCAGCAGCTTAGTCGGTGATACGCAGTATTTT
CDR3: CASSLVGDTQYF

D: .
V: TRBV6-7
size: .
J: TRBJ1-4
DNA: TGTGCCAGCAGTTATGGGGACGAAAAACTGTTTTTT
CDR3: CASSYGDEKLFF

D: .
V: TRBV6-1
size: once
J: TRBJ2-3
DNA: TGTGCCAGCAGTGAAAGGCCGCCGTTGGCGGGAAGGACAGATACGCAGTATTTT
CDR3: CASSERPPLAGRTDTQYF

D: TRBD2
V: TRBV7-9
size: .
J: TRBJ2-7
DNA: TGTGCCAGCAGCTTAACCTTAGCGGGGGATCTTTACGAGCAGTACTTC
CDR3: CASSLTLAGDLYEQYF

D: .
V: TRBV10-2
size: few
J: TRBJ2-1
DNA: TGCGCCAGCAGGACAGGTTACAATGAGCAGTTCTTC
CDR3: CASRTGYNEQFF

D: .
V: TRBV18
size: .
J: TRBJ2-1
DNA: TGTGCCAGCTCACCTATCAAGTACAATGAGCAGTTCTTC
CDR3: CASSPIKYNEQFF

D: .
V: TRBV27
size: .
J: TRBJ2-3
DNA: TGTGCCAGCAGGGGACGCCTTGATACGCAGTATTTT
CDR3: CASRGRLDTQYF

D: .
V: TRBV7-2
size: .
J: TRBJ1-4
DNA: TGTGCCAGCAGCTTACTCGGGGGCAGTAATGAAAAACTGTTTTTT
CDR3: CASSLLGGSNEKLFF

D: TRBD1
V: TRBV5-1
size: few
J: TRBJ2-1
DNA: TGCGCCAGCAGCCTCGGGACAGCCTACAATGAGCAGTTCTTC
CDR3: CASSLGTAYNEQFF

D: .
V: TRBV27
size: .
J: TRBJ1-2
DNA: TGTGCCAGCAGTTTTGTCTTCGGGCAAGCCTATGGCTACACCTTC
CDR3: CASSFVFGQAYGYTF

D: TRBD2
V: TRBV5-6
size: few
J: TRBJ2-7
DNA: TGTGCCAGCAGCGCCCGACTGGGAGGGTACGAGCAGTACTTC
CDR3: CASSARLGGYEQYF

D: TRBD1
V: TRBV7-6
size: .
J: TRBJ2-2
DNA: TGTGCCAGCAGCTTCGGGACAGGGGGCGCCGGGGAGCTGTTTTTT
CDR3: CASSFGTGGAGELFF

D: TRBD2
V: TRBV10-3
size: .
J: TRBJ2-7
DNA: TGTGCCATCAGTGAGTCCCAGGGACTAGGAATCTCCGAGCAGTACTTC
CDR3: CAISESQGLGISEQYF

D: .
V: TRBV11-3
size: .
J: TRBJ2-7
DNA: TGTGCCAGCAGCTTAGGTCTCCCCTACGAGCAGTACTTC
CDR3: CASSLGLPYEQYF